The next 18 T cell receptor beta chains were all read from a single sample in a study of shared clonotypes between healthy human individuals. Clones were read by immunoSEQ multiplex PCR, and TCRdb kept only the in-frame ones, dropping some. This table has fewer than 600,000 clones, approximately 71% appearing once. The material sequenced was PBMCs. These receptor sequences come from a woman between 40 and 55 years old in good health. Some clones in this sample may be carry-over from other donors' samples.

V and J are TRBV7-2 and TRBJ2-7; 15 nucleotides agree with TRBD2. The length of the CDR3 is 18 residues. Germline values: CDR1 SGHTA, CDR2 FQGNSA. V lost 5 bases and J lost 4; bases outside the gene matches: 12. CDR3 sequence reads: CASSPNGGLAGGFYEQYF. The CDR3 bases are TGTGCCAGCAGCCCTAACGGGGGACTAGCGGGAGGTTTTTACGAGCAGTACTTC.

The V and J genes are TRBV2 and TRBJ1-2; D remains unclear. The V end lost 7 bases, the J end lost 1 base, and 4 bases lay between the germline ends. The germline V gene encodes CDR1 SNHLY and CDR2 FYNNEI. This CDR3 has 11 residues. The CDR3 sequence is CASKSNYGYTF. CDR3 coding DNA: TGTGCCAGCAAAAGTAACTATGGCTACACCTTC. The full variable domain, its missing parts supplied by reference TRBV2 and TRBJ1-2, is EPEVTQTPSHQVTQMGQEVILRCVPISNHLYFYWYRQILGQKVEFLVSFYNNEISEKSEIFDDQFSVERPDGSNFTLKIRSTKLEDSAMYFCASKSNYGYTFGSGTRLTVV.

This chain joins TRBV6-4 and TRBJ2-5; perhaps D is TRBD1 or TRBD2 (5 bases each). This CDR3 comprises 13 residues. Per germline, CDR1 MRHNA and CDR2 SNTAGT. V was shortened by 5 bases and J by 5 bases, with 12 bases between the two germline ends. The CDR3 DNA is TGTGCCAGCAGTAGGGACGTGGGGGAGACCCAGTACTTC. The encoded protein is CASSRDVGETQYF.

J is TRBJ2-1 and V is TRBV9; D is tentatively TRBD1 or TRBD2 (5 bases each). The CDR3 has 15 amino acids. V lost 0 bases, J lost 0 bases, and 7 bases lay in between. Per the germline V gene, CDR1 is SGDLS and CDR2 is YYNGEE. CDR3 protein: CASSVEGTSYNEQFF. CDR3 sequence (DNA): TGTGCCAGCAGCGTAGAGGGGACCTCCTACAATGAGCAGTTCTTC.

This chain uses TRBV30 with TRBJ2-7, with D possibly being TRBD2 (6 bases). The length of the CDR3 is 15 residues. The V and J ends lost 4 bases and 4 bases respectively, with 20 bases between them. Germline loops: CDR1 GTSNPN, CDR2 SVGIG (reference sequence). The CDR3 DNA follows: TGTGCCTGGAACCTTTTCGGGGGAGAGTCTTACGAGCAGTACTTC. Translated, it gives CAWNLFGGESYEQYF.

Turning to this clone: The likely explanation is a read error, given a far larger clone one base away. V usage is TRBV2 and J usage is TRBJ1-5; D call uncertain. The germline V gene has CDR1 SNHLY and CDR2 FYNNEI. The CDR3 has 14 amino acids. CDR3 coding DNA: TGTGCCAGCAGCTACGGATATAGCGATCAGCCCCAGCATTTT. Translation: CASSYGYSDQPQHF.

The V gene is TRBV7-2, the J gene TRBJ1-2, with D unresolved. V lost 5 bases and J 0 bases, leaving 10 bases between the germline ends. CDR1 is SGHTA and CDR2 is FQGNSA in the germline V gene. The CDR3 covers 14 residues. The DNA of the CDR3 is TGTGCCAGCAGCGCCCCGTGGGCTAACTATGGCTACACCTTC. The encoded protein is CASSAPWANYGYTF.

Regarding this clone: A far larger clone is off by one base, so a read error is likely. This sequence joins TRBV30 and TRBJ2-7; unclear D gene. This CDR3 comprises 13 residues. Trimming pared 4 bases from V and 2 bases from J, leaving 12 bases between. The germline gives CDR1 GTSNPN, CDR2 SVGIG (reference sequence). This CDR3 reads CAWNRQNPYEQYF. Here the CDR3 DNA reads TGTGCCTGGAACCGACAAAACCCCTACGAGCAGTACTTC.

The chain has TRBV7-9 and TRBJ2-1; D unclear. The germline gives CDR1 SEHNR, CDR2 FQNEAQ (reference sequence). This CDR3 is built from 14 residues. V gave up 0 bases and J gave up 4 bases, with 7 bases separating them. The CDR3 DNA follows: TGTGCCAGCAGCTTAGCGGGGTTTTACAATGAGCAGTTCTTC. As protein: CASSLAGFYNEQFF.

As regards this clone: Since a far larger clone is one base different, this is likely a read error. The gene calls are TRBV5-1 and TRBJ2-5; 7 positions match TRBD1. This CDR3 has 13 residues. CDR1 and CDR2 from the germline V gene are SGHRS and YFSETQ. CDR3 amino acids: CAGRPGTEETQYF. The CDR3 DNA sequence: TGCGCCGGCAGACCCGGGACAGAAGAGACCCAGTACTTC.

This clone came up many times. This chain joins TRBV19 and TRBJ1-1, with no clear D. Trimming removed 4 bases at V and 7 bases at J, with 10 bases between. The germline V gene has CDR1 LNHDA and CDR2 SQIVND (reference sequence). There are 12 residues in the CDR3. The CDR3 bases are TGTGCCAGTAGTACACTTCAAGGTGAAGCTTTCTTT. Translation: CASSTLQGEAFF.

This clone was counted a single time. The rearrangement joins TRBV28 to TRBJ2-2, with TRBD2 identical over 8 bases. V lost 1 base, J lost 4 bases, and 17 bases stayed unmatched. Germline CDR1 MDHEN, CDR2 SYDVKM. This CDR3 comprises 20 residues. CDR3 nucleotides: TGTGCCAGCAGTTTATTACTAAATCTAGCGGGCCGGGGCTTCACCGGGGAGCTGTTTTTT. This codes for CASSLLLNLAGRGFTGELFF.

V is TRBV4-3 and J is TRBJ1-1; 8 bases are a match to TRBD1. CDR3 length equals 14 residues. J gave up 1 base and V 4 bases, and 2 bases lay outside the gene matches. The germline V gene encodes CDR1 LGHNA and CDR2 YSLEER. This CDR3 reads CASSPGQANTEAFF. The CDR3 coding sequence is TGCGCCAGCAGCCCGGGACAGGCGAACACTGAAGCTTTCTTT.

The J gene is TRBJ2-7, the V gene TRBV6-1; D may match TRBD1 or TRBD2 (5 bases each). Germline CDR1 reads MNHNS; CDR2 reads SASEGT. The V and J ends lost 7 bases and 0 bases respectively, with 13 bases between them. CDR3 length: 14 residues. CDR3 sequence: CASIWDPSSYEQYF. CDR3 sequence (DNA): TGTGCCAGCATTTGGGACCCGAGCTCCTACGAGCAGTACTTC.

The V and J genes are TRBV5-1 and TRBJ2-7; 7 bases agree with TRBD2. J lost 4 bases, V lost 0 bases, and 7 bases had no gene match. This CDR3 comprises 15 residues. Germline V gene data show CDR1 as SGHRS and CDR2 as YFSETQ. The CDR3 region is CASSLGTSAAYEQYF. The CDR3 nucleotides are TGCGCCAGCAGCTTGGGAACTAGCGCGGCTTACGAGCAGTACTTC.

The chain carries TRBV7-8 and TRBJ2-5, with TRBD1 identical over 7 bases. V shed 3 bases and J 5 bases; nucleotides not matched to a gene: 6. The CDR3 totals 14 residues. CDR1 is SGHVS and CDR2 is FQNEAQ in the germline V gene. CDR3 sequence: CASSFTGAGETQYF. The CDR3 DNA is TGTGCCAGCAGCTTCACAGGGGCAGGGGAGACCCAGTACTTC.

CDR3 amino acids: CASSLVRQGRYEQYF. The CDR3, as DNA: TGTGCCAGCAGCTTAGTGAGACAGGGACGTTACGAGCAGTACTTC. This chain connects TRBV13 to TRBJ2-7; 7 nucleotides match TRBD1. Germline V CDR1 and CDR2: PRHDT, FYEKMQ (reference sequence). The CDR3 length is 15 residues. Unmatched junction bases numbered 7, after V lost 1 base and J lost 4 bases.

V gene TRBV7-8 combines with J gene TRBJ2-1; 9 bases are a match to TRBD2. The CDR3 is made up of 20 amino acids. J was trimmed by 0 bases and V by 4 bases; bases with no gene match: 16. Germline values: CDR1 SGHVS, CDR2 FQNEAQ. The DNA of the CDR3 is TGTGCCAGCAGCTCCATTCTTGGCGGGAGGGCCTCCAGCTCCTACAATGAGCAGTTCTTC. This encodes CASSSILGGRASSSYNEQFF.